This is a list of T cell receptor beta chains from one sample in a study of blood T cell repertoires in COVID-19. Sequencing used immunoSEQ multiplex PCR; TCRdb keeps in-frame clones, though not all of them. The sample has 150,000 or so clones, around 84% seen once. The sequenced sample consisted of peripheral blood. Receptors were obtained from a woman older than 75 with acute or convalescent COVID-19. Both conserved end residues are part of each CDR3. Each record gives: D gene, V gene, clone size, J gene, CDR3 protein, CDR3 DNA. A D gene is named only where the DNA matches it firmly. Expanded clones get a size class; other rows say once, few or many, or leave the size out.

d_gene: TRBD1
v_gene: TRBV7-2
abundance: NA
j_gene: TRBJ2-1
CDR3aa: CASSLGPGQHNEQFF
CDR3nt: TGTGCCAGCAGCTTAGGGCCGGGACAGCACAATGAGCAGTTCTTC

d_gene: TRBD1
v_gene: TRBV6-1
abundance: NA
j_gene: TRBJ1-1
CDR3aa: CASSEDLGTGQAFF
CDR3nt: TGTGCCAGCAGTGAAGATCTGGGGACAGGACAAGCTTTCTTT

d_gene: TRBD1
v_gene: TRBV5-8
abundance: few
j_gene: TRBJ1-4
CDR3aa: CASSLNRGMHEKLFF
CDR3nt: TGTGCCAGCAGCTTGAACAGGGGGATGCATGAAAAACTGTTTTTT

d_gene: NA
v_gene: TRBV20-1
abundance: NA
j_gene: TRBJ1-2
CDR3aa: CSANTNYGYTF
CDR3nt: TGCAGTGCAAACACCAACTATGGCTACACCTTC

d_gene: NA
v_gene: TRBV19
abundance: NA
j_gene: TRBJ1-1
CDR3aa: CASGRVLYTEAFF
CDR3nt: TGTGCCAGCGGGAGGGTATTGTACACTGAAGCTTTCTTT

d_gene: TRBD2
v_gene: TRBV5-1
abundance: NA
j_gene: TRBJ2-1
CDR3aa: CASSPTLRTSGEGNEQFF
CDR3nt: TGCGCCAGCAGCCCCACACTTCGGACTAGCGGGGAGGGCAATGAGCAGTTCTTC

d_gene: NA
v_gene: TRBV28
abundance: NA
j_gene: TRBJ1-4
CDR3aa: CASQRSTNEKLFF
CDR3nt: TGTGCCAGCCAACGGTCGACTAATGAAAAACTGTTTTTT

d_gene: TRBD2
v_gene: TRBV6-6
abundance: NA
j_gene: TRBJ2-7
CDR3aa: CASSSSKREGSYEQYF
CDR3nt: TGTGCCAGCAGCTCCTCTAAGCGGGAGGGGTCCTACGAGCAGTACTTC

d_gene: NA
v_gene: TRBV19
abundance: NA
j_gene: TRBJ1-2
CDR3aa: CASSIQTGNYGYTF
CDR3nt: TGTGCCAGTAGTATTCAAACAGGGAACTATGGCTACACCTTC

d_gene: NA
v_gene: TRBV6-5
abundance: once
j_gene: TRBJ2-2
CDR3aa: CASSRQATGELFF
CDR3nt: TGTGCCAGCAGCCGACAGGCTACCGGGGAGCTGTTTTTT

d_gene: TRBD1
v_gene: TRBV27
abundance: NA
j_gene: TRBJ1-5
CDR3aa: CASSFTGDGNQPQHF
CDR3nt: TGTGCCAGCAGTTTCACAGGGGACGGCAATCAGCCCCAGCATTTT

d_gene: TRBD2
v_gene: TRBV2
abundance: NA
j_gene: TRBJ2-5
CDR3aa: CASSLLAGGGEGQETQYF
CDR3nt: TGTGCCAGCAGCCTACTAGCGGGAGGGGGAGAGGGCCAAGAGACCCAGTACTTC